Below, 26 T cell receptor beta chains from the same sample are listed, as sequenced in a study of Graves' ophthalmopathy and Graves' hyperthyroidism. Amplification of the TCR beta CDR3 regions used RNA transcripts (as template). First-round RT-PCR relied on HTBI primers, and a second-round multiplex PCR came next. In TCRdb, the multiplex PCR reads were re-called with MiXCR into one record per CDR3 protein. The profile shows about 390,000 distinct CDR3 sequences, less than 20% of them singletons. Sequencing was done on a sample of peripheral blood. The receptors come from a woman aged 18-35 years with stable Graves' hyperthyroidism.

The CDR3 DNA sequence: TGTGCCAGCTCAGAGCGCAGGGAGGAGCAGTACTTC. Its translation: CASSERREEQYF. The rearrangement joins TRBV18 to TRBJ2-7; D is perhaps TRBD1 or TRBD2 (5 bases each). Per the germline V gene, CDR1 is KGHSH and CDR2 is LQKENI. This CDR3 region has 12 residues. Deletions cut 5 bases from V and 7 bases from J, with 12 bases between.

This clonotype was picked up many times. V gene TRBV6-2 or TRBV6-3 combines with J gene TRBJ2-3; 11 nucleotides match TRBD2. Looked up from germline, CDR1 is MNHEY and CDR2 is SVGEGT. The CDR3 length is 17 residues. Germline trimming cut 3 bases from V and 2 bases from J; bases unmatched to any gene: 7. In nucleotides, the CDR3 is TGTGCCAGCAGTTATGGACTAGCGGGTCCCTACACAGATACGCAGTATTTT. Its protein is CASSYGLAGPYTDTQYF.

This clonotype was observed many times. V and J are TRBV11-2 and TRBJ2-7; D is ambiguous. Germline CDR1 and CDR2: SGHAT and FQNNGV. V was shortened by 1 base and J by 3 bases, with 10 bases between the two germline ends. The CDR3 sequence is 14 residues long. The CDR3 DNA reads TGTGCCAGCAGCTTAGGGACGGAGTTCTACGAGCAGTACTTC. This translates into CASSLGTEFYEQYF. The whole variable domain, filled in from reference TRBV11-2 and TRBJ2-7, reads EAGVAQSPRYKIIEKRQSVAFWCNPISGHATLYWYQQILGQGPKLLIQFQNNGVVDDSQLPKDRFSAERLKGVDSTLKIQPAKLEDSAVYLCASSLGTEFYEQYFGPGTRLTVT.

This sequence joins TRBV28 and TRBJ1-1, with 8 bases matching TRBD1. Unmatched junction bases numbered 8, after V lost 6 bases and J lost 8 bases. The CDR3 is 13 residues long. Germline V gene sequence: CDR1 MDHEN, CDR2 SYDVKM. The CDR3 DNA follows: TGTGCCAGCAGATATCAGGGGGCTCGGGAAGCTTTCTTT. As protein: CASRYQGAREAFF.

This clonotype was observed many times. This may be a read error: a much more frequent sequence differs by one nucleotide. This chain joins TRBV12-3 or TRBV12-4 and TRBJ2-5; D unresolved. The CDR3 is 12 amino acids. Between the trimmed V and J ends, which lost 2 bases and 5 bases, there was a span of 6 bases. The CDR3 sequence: CASSLKAETQYF. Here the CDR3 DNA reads TGTGCCAGCAGTTTAAAGGCGGAGACCCAGTACTTC.

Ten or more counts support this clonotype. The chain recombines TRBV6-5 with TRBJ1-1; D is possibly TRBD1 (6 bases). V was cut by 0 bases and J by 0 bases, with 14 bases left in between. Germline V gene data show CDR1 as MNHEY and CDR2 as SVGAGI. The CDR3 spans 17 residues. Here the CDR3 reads CASSYSVQGGMNTEAFF. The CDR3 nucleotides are TGTGCCAGCAGTTACTCGGTCCAAGGGGGAATGAACACTGAAGCTTTCTTT.

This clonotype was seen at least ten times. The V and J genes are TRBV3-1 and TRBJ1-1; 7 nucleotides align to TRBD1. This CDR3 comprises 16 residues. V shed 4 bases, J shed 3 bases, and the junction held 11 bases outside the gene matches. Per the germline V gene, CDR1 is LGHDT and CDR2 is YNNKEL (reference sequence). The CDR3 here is CASSLRTGYTDTEAFF. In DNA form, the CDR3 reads TGTGCCAGCAGCCTTCGGACAGGCTACACTGACACTGAAGCTTTCTTT.

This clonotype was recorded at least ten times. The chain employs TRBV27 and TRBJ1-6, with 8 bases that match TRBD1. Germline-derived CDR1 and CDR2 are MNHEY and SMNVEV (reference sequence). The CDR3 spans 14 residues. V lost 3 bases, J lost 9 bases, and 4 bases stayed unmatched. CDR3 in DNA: TGTGCCAGCAGTTTGACAGGGGCCGGTTCACCCCTCCACTTT. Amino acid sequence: CASSLTGAGSPLHF.

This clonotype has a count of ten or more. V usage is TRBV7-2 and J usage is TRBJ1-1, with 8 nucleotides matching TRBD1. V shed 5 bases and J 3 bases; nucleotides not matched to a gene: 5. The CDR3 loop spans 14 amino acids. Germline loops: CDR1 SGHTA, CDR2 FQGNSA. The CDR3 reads CASSRIQGDTEAFF. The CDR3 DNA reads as TGTGCCAGCAGCAGAATACAGGGGGACACTGAAGCTTTCTTT. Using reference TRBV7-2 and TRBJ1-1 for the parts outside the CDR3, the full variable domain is GAGVSQSPSNKVTEKGKDVELRCDPISGHTALYWYRQSLGQGLEFLIYFQGNSAPDKSGLPSDRFSAERTGGSVSTLTIQRTQQEDSAVYLCASSRIQGDTEAFFGQGTRLTVV.

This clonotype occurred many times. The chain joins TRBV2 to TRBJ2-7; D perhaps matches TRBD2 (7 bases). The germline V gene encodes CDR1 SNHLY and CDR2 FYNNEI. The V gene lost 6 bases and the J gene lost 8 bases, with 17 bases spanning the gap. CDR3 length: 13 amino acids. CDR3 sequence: CASSLGGPSQQYF. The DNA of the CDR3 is TGTGCCAGCAGCCTGGGGGGGCCGTCCCAGCAGTACTTC.

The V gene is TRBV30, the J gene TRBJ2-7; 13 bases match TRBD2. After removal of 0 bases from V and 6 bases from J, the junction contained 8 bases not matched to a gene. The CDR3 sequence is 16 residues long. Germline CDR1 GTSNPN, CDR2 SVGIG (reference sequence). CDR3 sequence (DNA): TGTGCCTGGAGTGTACTAGCGGGGGGGTCATGGAGCGAGCAGTACTTC. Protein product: CAWSVLAGGSWSEQYF.

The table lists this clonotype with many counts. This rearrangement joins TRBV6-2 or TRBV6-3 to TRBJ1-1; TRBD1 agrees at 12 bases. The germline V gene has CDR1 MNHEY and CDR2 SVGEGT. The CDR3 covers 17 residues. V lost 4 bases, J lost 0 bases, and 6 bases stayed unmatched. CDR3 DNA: TGTGCCAGCAGTTCGCCGGGACAGGGGGCCTTGAACACTGAAGCTTTCTTT. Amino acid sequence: CASSSPGQGALNTEAFF.

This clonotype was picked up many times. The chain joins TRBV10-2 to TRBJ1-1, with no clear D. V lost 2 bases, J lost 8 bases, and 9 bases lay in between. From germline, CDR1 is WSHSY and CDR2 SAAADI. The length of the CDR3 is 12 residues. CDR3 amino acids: CASSEIGNEAFF. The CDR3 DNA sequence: TGCGCCAGCAGTGAGATCGGCAACGAAGCTTTCTTT.

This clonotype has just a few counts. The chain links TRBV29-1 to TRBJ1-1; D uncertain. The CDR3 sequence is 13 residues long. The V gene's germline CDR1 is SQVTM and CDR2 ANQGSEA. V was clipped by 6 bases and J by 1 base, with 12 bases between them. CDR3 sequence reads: CSVRILTNTEAFF. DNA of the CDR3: TGCAGCGTCAGAATACTGACGAACACTGAAGCTTTCTTT.

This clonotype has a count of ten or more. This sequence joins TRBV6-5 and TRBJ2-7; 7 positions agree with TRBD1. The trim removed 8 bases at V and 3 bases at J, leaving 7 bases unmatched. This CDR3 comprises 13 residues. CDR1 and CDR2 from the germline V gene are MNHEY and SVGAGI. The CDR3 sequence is CASGTVKGYEQYF. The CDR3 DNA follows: TGTGCCAGCGGGACAGTGAAAGGCTACGAGCAGTACTTC.

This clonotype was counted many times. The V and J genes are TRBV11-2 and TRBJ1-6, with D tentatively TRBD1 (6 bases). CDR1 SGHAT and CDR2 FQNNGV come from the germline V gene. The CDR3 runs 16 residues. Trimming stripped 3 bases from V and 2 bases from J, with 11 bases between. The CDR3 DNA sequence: TGTGCCAGCAGCTTTCAGGGGATGACCTATAATTCACCCCTCCACTTT. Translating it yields CASSFQGMTYNSPLHF.

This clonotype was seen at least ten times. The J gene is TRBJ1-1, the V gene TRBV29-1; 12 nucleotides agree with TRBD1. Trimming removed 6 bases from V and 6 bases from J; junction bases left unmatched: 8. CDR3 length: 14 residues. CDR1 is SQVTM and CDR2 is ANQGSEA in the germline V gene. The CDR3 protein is CSVGGQGAGAEAFF. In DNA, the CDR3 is TGCAGCGTAGGGGGACAGGGGGCAGGCGCTGAAGCTTTCTTT.

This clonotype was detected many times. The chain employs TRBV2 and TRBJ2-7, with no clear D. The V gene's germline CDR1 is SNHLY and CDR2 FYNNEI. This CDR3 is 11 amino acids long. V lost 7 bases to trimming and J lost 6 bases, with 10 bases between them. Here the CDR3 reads CASTPAIEQYF. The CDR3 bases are TGTGCCAGCACCCCTGCTATCGAGCAGTACTTC.

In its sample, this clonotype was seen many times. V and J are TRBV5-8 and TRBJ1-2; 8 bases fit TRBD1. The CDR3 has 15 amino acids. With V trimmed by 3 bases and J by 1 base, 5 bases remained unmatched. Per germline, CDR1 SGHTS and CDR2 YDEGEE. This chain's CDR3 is CASSWDRTYNYGYTF. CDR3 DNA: TGTGCCAGCAGCTGGGACAGGACATATAACTATGGCTACACCTTC. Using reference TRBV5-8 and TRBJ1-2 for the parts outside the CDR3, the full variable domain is EAGVTQSPTHLIKTRGQQATLRCSPISGHTSVYWYQQALGLGLQFLLWYDEGEERNRGNFPPRFSGRQFPNYSSELNVNALELEDSALYLCASSWDRTYNYGYTFGSGTRLTVV.

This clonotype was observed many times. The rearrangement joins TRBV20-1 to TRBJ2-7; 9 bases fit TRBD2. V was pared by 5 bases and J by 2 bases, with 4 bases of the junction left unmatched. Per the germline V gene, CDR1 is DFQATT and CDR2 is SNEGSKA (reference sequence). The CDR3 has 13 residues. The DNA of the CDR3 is TGCAGTGCTGCGACTAGCGGAACCTACGAGCAGTACTTC. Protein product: CSAATSGTYEQYF.

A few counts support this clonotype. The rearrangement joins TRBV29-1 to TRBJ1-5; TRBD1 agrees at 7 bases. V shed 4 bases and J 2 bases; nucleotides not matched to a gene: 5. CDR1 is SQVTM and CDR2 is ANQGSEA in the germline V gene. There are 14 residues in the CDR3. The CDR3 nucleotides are TGCAGCGTTGGGTATGACAGGGGCAATCAGCCCCAGCATTTT. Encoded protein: CSVGYDRGNQPQHF.

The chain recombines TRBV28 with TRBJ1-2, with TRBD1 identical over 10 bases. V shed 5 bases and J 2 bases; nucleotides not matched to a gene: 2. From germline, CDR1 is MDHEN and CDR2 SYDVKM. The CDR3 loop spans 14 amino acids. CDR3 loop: CASSQGQGNYGYTF. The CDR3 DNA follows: TGTGCCAGCAGTCAGGGACAGGGGAACTATGGCTACACCTTC.

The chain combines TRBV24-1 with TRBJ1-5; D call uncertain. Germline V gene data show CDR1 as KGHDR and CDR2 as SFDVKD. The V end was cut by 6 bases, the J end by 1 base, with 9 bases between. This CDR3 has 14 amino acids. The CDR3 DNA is TGTGCCACCAGTCCCCAAGGGAGCAATCAGCCCCAGCATTTT. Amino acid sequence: CATSPQGSNQPQHF.

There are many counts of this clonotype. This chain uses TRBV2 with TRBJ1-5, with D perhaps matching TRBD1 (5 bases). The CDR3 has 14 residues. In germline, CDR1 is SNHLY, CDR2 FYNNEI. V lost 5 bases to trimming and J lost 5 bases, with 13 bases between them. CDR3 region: CASSTGRAYQPQHF. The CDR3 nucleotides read TGTGCCAGCAGTACGGGGCGAGCCTATCAGCCCCAGCATTTT.

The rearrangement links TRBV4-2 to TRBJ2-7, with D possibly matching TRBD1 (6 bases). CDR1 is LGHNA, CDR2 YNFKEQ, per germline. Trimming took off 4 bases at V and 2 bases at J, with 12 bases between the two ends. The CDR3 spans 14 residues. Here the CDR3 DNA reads TGTGCCAGCAGCCCGAACAGGGAACCCTACGAGCAGTACTTC. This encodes CASSPNREPYEQYF.

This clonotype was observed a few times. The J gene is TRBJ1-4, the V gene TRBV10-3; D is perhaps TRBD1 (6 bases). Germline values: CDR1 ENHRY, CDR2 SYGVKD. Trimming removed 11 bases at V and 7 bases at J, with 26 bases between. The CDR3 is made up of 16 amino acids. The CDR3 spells CAVPRAGEGFAEKLFF. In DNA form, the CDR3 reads TGTGCCGTCCCCAGGGCAGGGGAGGGATTTGCTGAAAAACTGTTTTTT.